Listed below are T cell receptor beta chains from one sample, sequenced in a study of post-analysis software for immune sequencing data. MiXCR, applied by TCRdb to the PCR reads, yields one record per CDR3 protein. Of 740,000 or so distinct CDR3 sequences listed, roughly half are singletons. The sequencing input was blood. All receptors derive from a girl aged 10 to 17 with multiple sclerosis. CDR3s include the opening cysteine and the closing phenylalanine or tryptophan. A D gene is named only where the DNA matches it firmly. Some rows mark clone size as missing; the rest say once, few, many or name a class of expanded clone.

J gene	clone size	V gene	D gene	CDR3 protein	CDR3 DNA
TRBJ2-7	-	TRBV12-3/TRBV12-4	-	CASSLGSQGVEQYF	TGTGCCAGCAGTTTAGGGAGCCAAGGGGTCGAGCAGTACTTC
TRBJ1-4	-	TRBV29-1	TRBD1	CSVETGTGREKLFF	TGCAGCGTTGAAACCGGGACAGGGAGAGAAAAACTGTTTTTT
TRBJ2-1	-	TRBV20-1	-	CSARVLGLRDDNEQFF	TGCAGTGCTAGAGTCTTGGGACTGCGCGACGACAATGAGCAGTTCTTC
TRBJ2-5	-	TRBV2	TRBD2	CASSVSLQAGGWQETQYF	TGTGCCAGCAGTGTTTCACTACAGGCGGGAGGGTGGCAAGAGACCCAGTACTTC
TRBJ1-2	-	TRBV20-1	-	CSARSRNAYGYTF	TGCAGTGCTAGATCCAGAAATGCCTATGGCTACACCTTC
TRBJ2-7	-	TRBV5-1	-	CASSFTDRYEQYF	TGCGCCAGCAGCTTTACGGACAGATACGAGCAGTACTTC
TRBJ2-5	-	TRBV10-3	TRBD1	CAISGTVEQETQYF	TGTGCCATCAGCGGGACAGTTGAACAAGAGACCCAGTACTTC
TRBJ2-4	-	TRBV12-3/TRBV12-4	-	CASSLGGLPNIQYF	TGTGCCAGCAGTTTAGGAGGGCTCCCAAACATTCAGTACTTC
TRBJ2-7	many	TRBV20-1	-	CSARDGLHEQYF	TGCAGTGCTAGGGACGGGCTACACGAGCAGTACTTC
TRBJ2-1	-	TRBV20-1	TRBD2	CSARAQLAGEVDTQFF	TGCAGTGCTAGAGCCCAACTAGCGGGAGAGGTAGATACGCAGTTCTTC
TRBJ2-7	-	TRBV6-5	-	CASSYRLQGRYEQYF	TGTGCCAGCAGTTATCGCTTACAGGGAAGATACGAGCAGTACTTC
TRBJ1-1	-	TRBV10-3	-	CAISEEDHGNTEAFF	TGTGCCATCAGTGAAGAGGACCATGGGAACACTGAAGCTTTCTTT
TRBJ1-4	few	TRBV4-1	-	CASSQVQLEKLFF	TGCGCCAGCAGCCAAGTGCAATTGGAAAAACTGTTTTTT
TRBJ1-2	-	TRBV7-9	TRBD1	CASSLARAGGMKSNGYTF	TGTGCCAGCAGCTTAGCGCGGGCAGGGGGCATGAAGAGCAATGGCTACACCTTC
TRBJ2-1	-	TRBV5-1	TRBD1	CASSLGDREVGNEQFF	TGCGCCAGCAGCTTGGGCGACAGGGAAGTTGGAAATGAGCAGTTCTTC
TRBJ2-5	few	TRBV28	TRBD2	CASSTGTKETQYF	TGTGCCAGCAGTACCGGGACTAAAGAGACCCAGTACTTC
TRBJ2-7	few	TRBV18	-	CASSYTAIAYEQYF	TGTGCCAGCTCCTATACGGCGATCGCCTACGAGCAGTACTTC
TRBJ1-1	once	TRBV19	-	CASRDAGLTEAFF	TGTGCCAGTAGGGACGCAGGGTTGACTGAAGCTTTCTTT
TRBJ1-1	-	TRBV29-1	TRBD1	CSVDPPLTGRSPMNTEAFF	TGCAGCGTTGATCCTCCTCTGACAGGGAGATCACCGATGAACACTGAAGCTTTCTTT
TRBJ2-3	-	TRBV10-3	TRBD2	CAIGATSGSTDTQYF	TGTGCCATCGGAGCGACTAGCGGGAGCACAGATACGCAGTATTTT
TRBJ1-1	-	TRBV18	-	CASSPTQGNTEAFF	TGTGCCAGCTCACCGACACAGGGGAACACTGAAGCTTTCTTT
TRBJ2-7	-	TRBV7-3	-	CASSLDTSWNEQYF	TGTGCCAGCAGCTTGGACACTTCTTGGAACGAGCAGTACTTC
TRBJ2-1	-	TRBV29-1	TRBD2	CSAPGGHEQFF	TGCAGCGCTCCGGGAGGGCATGAGCAGTTCTTC
TRBJ1-4	-	TRBV28	TRBD1	CASSSGQSEEKLFF	TGTGCCAGCAGTTCGGGACAGTCGGAAGAAAAACTGTTTTTT
TRBJ1-1	-	TRBV12-3/TRBV12-4	TRBD1	CASSPPGGREAFF	TGTGCCAGCAGTCCGCCAGGGGGGAGAGAAGCTTTCTTT
TRBJ2-3	-	TRBV25-1	-	CASSELWPDTQYF	TGTGCCAGCAGTGAATTGTGGCCAGATACGCAGTATTTT
TRBJ2-7	-	TRBV7-6	TRBD1	CASSARQGEQYF	TGTGCCAGCAGCGCCCGACAGGGCGAGCAGTACTTC
TRBJ2-7	-	TRBV4-2	TRBD2	CASSQGMTSGAVEQYF	TGTGCCAGCAGCCAAGGCATGACTAGCGGGGCGGTGGAGCAGTACTTC
TRBJ1-2	few	TRBV20-1	TRBD1	CSARDTRRGRGSYGYTF	TGCAGTGCTAGAGATACTCGGAGGGGCAGGGGGTCCTATGGCTACACCTTC
TRBJ2-6	-	TRBV19	-	CASSPRSGQSSGANVLTF	TGTGCCAGTAGTCCCCGTAGTGGACAGAGCTCTGGGGCCAACGTCCTGACTTTC
TRBJ2-4	-	TRBV3-1	-	CASSQLRGNIAKNIQYF	TGTGCCAGCAGCCAATTACGCGGGAATATAGCCAAAAACATTCAGTACTTC
TRBJ2-3	few	TRBV6-5	TRBD1	CASSSDRGLTQYF	TGTGCCAGCAGTTCGGACAGGGGGCTTACGCAGTATTTT
TRBJ2-7	-	TRBV9	TRBD1	CASSTTGFAYEQYF	TGTGCCAGCAGCACGACAGGGTTCGCCTACGAGCAGTACTTC
TRBJ2-7	-	TRBV12-3/TRBV12-4	TRBD2	CASSWGASGTYEQYF	TGTGCCAGCAGTTGGGGGGCTAGCGGGACCTACGAGCAGTACTTC
TRBJ2-5	-	TRBV10-3	-	CAIGQQETQYF	TGTGCCATCGGACAGCAAGAGACCCAGTACTTC
TRBJ2-1	many	TRBV12-3/TRBV12-4	-	CASSLGPPSSYNEQFF	TGTGCCAGCAGTTTAGGGCCGCCGAGCTCCTACAATGAGCAGTTCTTC
TRBJ1-5	-	TRBV20-1	-	CSARRGADQPQHF	TGCAGTGCTAGACGGGGGGCCGATCAGCCCCAGCATTTT
TRBJ2-5	-	TRBV7-7	-	CASSFDQETQYF	TGTGCCAGCAGCTTCGATCAGGAGACCCAGTACTTC
TRBJ2-1	few	TRBV2	-	CASSPINEQFF	TGTGCCAGCAGCCCGATCAATGAGCAGTTCTTC
TRBJ2-3	-	TRBV29-1	TRBD2	CSVGDYRSDTQYF	TGCAGCGTAGGGGACTATCGATCAGATACGCAGTATTTT
TRBJ1-2	few	TRBV3-1	-	CASSQEPGGFGYTF	TGTGCCAGCAGCCAAGAACCCGGGGGATTTGGCTACACCTTC
TRBJ2-7	-	TRBV13	-	CASSRNRAHEQYF	TGTGCCAGCAGCCGAAACAGGGCCCACGAGCAGTACTTC
TRBJ1-2	few	TRBV9	-	CASSVRETGENYGYTF	TGTGCCAGCAGCGTAAGGGAAACGGGGGAGAACTATGGCTACACCTTC
TRBJ2-1	-	TRBV7-9	-	CASSLSTVNEQFF	TGTGCCAGCAGCTTATCGACCGTCAATGAGCAGTTCTTC
TRBJ1-2	-	TRBV4-1	TRBD1	CASSQEPGQGGNYGYTF	TGCGCCAGCAGCCAAGAACCCGGACAGGGTGGAAACTATGGCTACACCTTC
TRBJ2-7	-	TRBV4-1	-	CASSQDAGNYEQYF	TGCGCCAGCAGCCAAGACGCGGGGAACTACGAGCAGTACTTC
TRBJ1-2	-	TRBV5-1	TRBD1	CASSPPTGGNYGYTF	TGCGCCAGCAGCCCGCCTACAGGGGGCAACTATGGCTACACCTTC
TRBJ1-6	few	TRBV20-1	TRBD1	CSARSLRDRGNSPLHF	TGCAGTGCTAGATCCCTGCGGGACAGGGGAAATTCACCCCTCCACTTT
TRBJ2-1	-	TRBV10-3	TRBD2	CAISEGSGRLYNEQFF	TGTGCCATCAGTGAGGGGAGCGGGAGGCTCTACAATGAGCAGTTCTTC
TRBJ1-2	-	TRBV25-1	-	CASQTVNYGYTF	TGTGCCAGCCAGACAGTTAACTATGGCTACACCTTC
TRBJ2-7	few	TRBV27	TRBD1	CASSSPQNPGQFYEQYF	TGTGCCAGCAGCTCCCCTCAAAATCCGGGACAGTTCTACGAGCAGTACTTC
TRBJ2-3	few	TRBV4-1	TRBD2	CASRLTSGGTDTQYF	TGCGCCAGCAGGCTGACTAGCGGTGGCACAGATACGCAGTATTTT
TRBJ1-2	-	TRBV18	-	CASSLQRTPVLNYGYTF	TGTGCCAGCTCACTACAGAGAACTCCTGTCCTTAACTATGGCTACACCTTC
TRBJ1-1	few	TRBV7-6	TRBD1	CASSQRDRNTEAFF	TGTGCCAGCAGCCAACGGGACAGAAACACTGAAGCTTTCTTT